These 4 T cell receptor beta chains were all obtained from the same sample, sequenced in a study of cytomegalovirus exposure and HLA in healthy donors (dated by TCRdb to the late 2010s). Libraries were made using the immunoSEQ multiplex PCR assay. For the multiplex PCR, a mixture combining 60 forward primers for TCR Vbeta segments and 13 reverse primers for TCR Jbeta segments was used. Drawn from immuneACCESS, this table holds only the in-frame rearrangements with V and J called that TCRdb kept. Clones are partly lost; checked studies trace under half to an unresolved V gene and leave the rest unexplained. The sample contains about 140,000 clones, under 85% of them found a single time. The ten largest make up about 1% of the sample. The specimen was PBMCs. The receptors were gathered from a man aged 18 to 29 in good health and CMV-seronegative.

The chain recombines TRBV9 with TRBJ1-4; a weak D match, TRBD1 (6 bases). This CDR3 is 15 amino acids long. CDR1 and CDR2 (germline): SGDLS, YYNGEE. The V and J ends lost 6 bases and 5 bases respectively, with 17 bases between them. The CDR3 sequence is CASTPGTGHNEKLFF. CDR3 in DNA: TGTGCCAGCACCCCGGGTACAGGGCACAATGAAAAACTGTTTTTT.

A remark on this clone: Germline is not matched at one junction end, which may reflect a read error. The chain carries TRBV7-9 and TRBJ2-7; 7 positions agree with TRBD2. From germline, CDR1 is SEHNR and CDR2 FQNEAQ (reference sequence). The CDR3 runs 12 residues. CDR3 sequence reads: CSSSSGTYEQYF. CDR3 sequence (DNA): TGTTCCAGCAGCAGCGGGACCTACGAGCAGTACTTC.

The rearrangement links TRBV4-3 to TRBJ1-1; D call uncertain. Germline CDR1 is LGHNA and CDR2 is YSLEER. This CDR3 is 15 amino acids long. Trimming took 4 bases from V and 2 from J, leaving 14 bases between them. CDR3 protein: CASSRKFTENTEAFF. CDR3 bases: TGCGCCAGCAGCCGGAAGTTCACAGAAAACACTGAAGCTTTCTTT.

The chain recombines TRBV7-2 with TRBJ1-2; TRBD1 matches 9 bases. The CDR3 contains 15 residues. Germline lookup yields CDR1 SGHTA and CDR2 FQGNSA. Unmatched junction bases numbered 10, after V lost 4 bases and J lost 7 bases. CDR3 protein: CASSSRTGAIGGYTF. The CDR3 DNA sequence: TGTGCCAGCAGCTCCCGGACAGGGGCCATTGGTGGCTACACCTTC.